The next 17 T cell receptor beta chains were all read from a single sample in a study of blood T cell repertoires in COVID-19. This table comes from immunoSEQ multiplex PCR, and its TCRdb copy is limited to in-frame clones, with some not included. The table includes about 61,000 clones, around 87% detected once. The specimen sequenced was peripheral blood. Source of these receptors: a man aged 55 to 70 with acute or convalescent COVID-19.

This clone was picked up a small number of times. The chain employs TRBV9 and TRBJ1-3, with D maybe TRBD1 (6 bases). The germline V gene has CDR1 SGDLS and CDR2 YYNGEE. The germline V and J ends were trimmed by 2 bases and 2 bases, with 14 bases remaining between them. The CDR3 is 16 residues long. In nucleotides, the CDR3 is TGTGCCAGCAGCGTCACTAGATCAGGGGCTGGAAACACCATATATTTT. Translated, it gives CASSVTRSGAGNTIYF.

This clone was counted a few times. The CDR3 nucleotides read TGTGCCAGCAGCCGCATTACAGGGAACGGTGAGACCCAGTACTTC. Amino acids: CASSRITGNGETQYF. The V and J genes are TRBV27 and TRBJ2-5; D possibly corresponds to TRBD1 (6 bases). This CDR3 is 15 amino acids long. V was cut by 6 bases and J by 5 bases, with 19 bases left in between. Per the germline V gene, CDR1 is MNHEY and CDR2 is SMNVEV (reference sequence).

In this sample, this clone turned up a few times. One junction end disagrees with the germline gene, perhaps due to a read error. J is TRBJ1-5 and V is TRBV7-7; D is perhaps TRBD1 (6 bases). Germline CDR1 is SSHAT and CDR2 is FNYEAQ (reference sequence). CDR3 length: 19 amino acids. CDR3 bases: TGTGCTAGCAGCCCCAAAAAGGACAGACCTGGGGCTAGCAATCAGCCCCAGCATTTT. It is translated as CASSPKKDRPGASNQPQHF.

To note about this clone: One junction end does not reproduce the germline sequence, and a read error may be involved. The rearrangement links TRBV3-1 (or the pseudogene TRBV3-2) to TRBJ1-1; D uncertain. Germline loops: CDR1 LGHDT, CDR2 YNNKEL (reference sequence). The CDR3 length is 16 residues. Here the CDR3 reads CASSPLSRVQNPEAFF. In DNA form, the CDR3 reads TGTGCCAGCAGCCCTCTCTCGAGGGTACAGAACCCTGAAGCTTTCTTT.

The V gene is TRBV7-2, the J gene TRBJ2-5; TRBD1 matches 8 bases. Losses at the gene ends were 5 bases for V and 1 base for J; bases not matched to a gene: 9. Germline CDR1 is SGHTA and CDR2 is FQGNSA. This CDR3 comprises 16 residues. For the CDR3, the DNA is TGTGCCAGCAGCCCTCAACTCAGGGGGCCCCAAGAGACCCAGTACTTC. Translation: CASSPQLRGPQETQYF.

This clone was observed a single time. Other DNA sequences of this sample code for an identical CDR3. The gene calls are TRBV29-1 and TRBJ1-2; 9 bases map to TRBD1. Germline V gene data show CDR1 as SQVTM and CDR2 as ANQGSEA. Losses at the gene ends were 5 bases for V and 5 bases for J; bases not matched to a gene: 9. The CDR3 is 14 residues long. The CDR3 loop reads CSVSGQGANYGYTF. For the CDR3, the DNA is TGCAGCGTTTCGGGACAGGGAGCGAATTATGGCTACACCTTC.

The chain uses TRBV15 and TRBJ2-7; 9 bases are a match to TRBD2. Germline CDR1 reads LNHNV; CDR2 reads YYDKDF (reference sequence). The CDR3 has 15 amino acids. Losses at the gene ends were 3 bases for V and 4 bases for J; bases not matched to a gene: 7. The chain's CDR3 is CATSRDQGLAYEQYF. The DNA for the CDR3 is TGTGCCACCAGCAGGGATCAGGGACTAGCTTACGAGCAGTACTTC.

The chain carries TRBV7-9 and TRBJ2-5, with 10 bases fitting TRBD1. CDR1 and CDR2 from the germline V gene are SEHNR and FQNEAQ (reference sequence). The CDR3 extends over 16 amino acids. V lost 5 bases, J lost 3 bases, and 9 bases stayed unmatched. CDR3 bases: TGTGCCAGCAGCAAGGGACAGGGGAGCATTAAAGAGACCCAGTACTTC. It yields the protein CASSKGQGSIKETQYF.

The chain recombines TRBV6-6 with TRBJ2-5; TRBD1 matches at 8 bases. Germline-derived CDR1 and CDR2 are MNHNY and SVGAGI (reference sequence). The CDR3 has 16 amino acids. J was trimmed by 5 bases and V by 5 bases; bases with no gene match: 13. This CDR3 is CASSTPDRAEDETQYF. CDR3 nucleotides: TGTGCCAGCAGTACCCCGGACAGGGCAGAGGACGAGACCCAGTACTTC.

The sample holds a few counts of this clone. This chain links TRBV19 with TRBJ1-1; D remains ambiguous. Germline V gives CDR1 LNHDA, CDR2 SQIVND (reference sequence). The CDR3 length is 14 residues. The V gene lost 4 bases and the J gene lost 1 base, with 10 bases spanning the gap. The CDR3 DNA is TGTGCCAGTAGTAACCGGGTGGCGAACACTGAAGCTTTCTTT. Protein sequence: CASSNRVANTEAFF.

This CDR3 is CASSGGQGTPNQPQHF. CDR3 sequence (DNA): TGTGCCAGCAGTGGGGGACAGGGTACCCCCAATCAGCCCCAGCATTTT. The chain couples TRBV2 to TRBJ1-5, with 9 bases that match TRBD1. This CDR3 is built from 16 residues. V gave up 4 bases and J gave up 3 bases; unmatched junction bases: 7. Germline CDR1 and CDR2: SNHLY and FYNNEI.

V gene TRBV4-2 combines with J gene TRBJ2-1, with TRBD2 identical over 9 bases. Germline lookup yields CDR1 LGHNA and CDR2 YNFKEQ. Losses at the gene ends were 2 bases for V and 2 bases for J; bases not matched to a gene: 7. The CDR3 covers 17 residues. CDR3 residues: CASSQRAGGSAYNEQFF. As DNA, the CDR3 is TGTGCCAGCAGCCAACGAGCGGGGGGTTCTGCCTACAATGAGCAGTTCTTC.

The chain links TRBV4-2 to TRBJ1-2; TRBD1 might be the D (5 bases). The CDR3 runs 13 residues. V lost 0 bases, J lost 6 bases, and 8 bases lay in between. Germline V gene data show CDR1 as LGHNA and CDR2 as YNFKEQ. The chain's CDR3 is CASSQDWGDGYTF. CDR3 DNA: TGTGCCAGCAGCCAAGATTGGGGGGATGGCTACACCTTC.

This sequence joins TRBV29-1 and TRBJ1-2, with TRBD1 matching 9 bases. The germline gives CDR1 SQVTM, CDR2 ANQGSEA. The CDR3 sequence is 15 residues long. V gave up 3 bases and J gave up 6 bases; unmatched junction bases: 11. CDR3 nucleotides: TGCAGCGTTGAGCGTAGCGGGACAGGGACTCATGGCTACACCTTC. It encodes CSVERSGTGTHGYTF. The whole variable domain, filled in from reference TRBV29-1 and TRBJ1-2, reads SAVISQKPSRDICQRGTSLTIQCQVDSQVTMMFWYRQQPGQSLTLIATANQGSEATYESGFVIDKFPISRPNLTFSTLTVSNMSPEDSSIYLCSVERSGTGTHGYTFGSGTRLTVV.

This chain uses TRBV30 with TRBJ1-2; 7 bases agree with TRBD1. The CDR3 totals 15 residues. Germline CDR1 and CDR2: GTSNPN and SVGIG (reference sequence). Germline trimming cut 1 base from V and 4 bases from J; bases unmatched to any gene: 9. CDR3 DNA: TGTGCCTGGAGTGGTCCCCCGGGGACAGTCTATGGCTACACCTTC. Translation: CAWSGPPGTVYGYTF.

The chain has TRBV5-6 and TRBJ2-7; possible D gene TRBD2, 5 bases. Germline-derived CDR1 and CDR2 are SGHDT and YYEEEE. Trimming took 2 bases from V and 1 from J, leaving 13 bases between them. This CDR3 region has 15 residues. CDR3 DNA: TGTGCCAGCAGCTTCATCGGGGAAGGATCCTACGAGCAGTACTTC. Translating it yields CASSFIGEGSYEQYF.

This clone was observed a few times. The chain has TRBV5-1 and TRBJ1-1; the D gene is possibly TRBD1 (5 bases). This CDR3 contains 17 residues. V dropped 6 bases and J dropped 5 bases, with 26 bases sitting between them. CDR1 and CDR2 from the germline V gene are SGHRS and YFSETQ. CDR3 in amino acids: CASNIAGVGELGTEAFF. The CDR3 bases are TGCGCCAGCAACATCGCGGGGGTAGGTGAGTTGGGAACTGAAGCTTTCTTT. Combining the CDR3 with reference TRBV5-1 and TRBJ1-1 gives the whole variable domain KAGVTQTPRYLIKTRGQQVTLSCSPISGHRSVSWYQQTPGQGLQFLFEYFSETQRNKGNFPGRFSGRQFSNSRSEMNVSTLELGDSALYLCASNIAGVGELGTEAFFGQGTRLTVV.